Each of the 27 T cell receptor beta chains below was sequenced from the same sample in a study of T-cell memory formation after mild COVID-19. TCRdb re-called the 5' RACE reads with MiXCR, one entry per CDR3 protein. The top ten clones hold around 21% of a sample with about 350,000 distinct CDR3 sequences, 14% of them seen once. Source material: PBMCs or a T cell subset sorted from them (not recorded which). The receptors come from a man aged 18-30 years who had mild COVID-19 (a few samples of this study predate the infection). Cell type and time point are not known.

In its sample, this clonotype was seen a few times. The CDR3: CASSYGQDEAFF. CDR3 in DNA: TGTGCCAGCAGTTACGGGCAGGATGAAGCTTTCTTT. This chain links TRBV6-6 with TRBJ1-1, with unresolved D. V was pared by 2 bases and J by 7 bases, with 8 bases between. From germline, CDR1 is MNHNY and CDR2 SVGAGI (reference sequence). This CDR3 contains 12 residues.

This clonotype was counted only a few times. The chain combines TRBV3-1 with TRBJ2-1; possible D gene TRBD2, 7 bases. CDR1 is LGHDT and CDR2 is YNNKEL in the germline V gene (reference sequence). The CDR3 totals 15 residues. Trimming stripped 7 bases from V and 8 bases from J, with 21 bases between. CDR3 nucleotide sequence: TGTGCCAGCACACCAAGGGGGGGACCTCCCTATGAGCAGTTCTTC. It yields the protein CASTPRGGPPYEQFF.

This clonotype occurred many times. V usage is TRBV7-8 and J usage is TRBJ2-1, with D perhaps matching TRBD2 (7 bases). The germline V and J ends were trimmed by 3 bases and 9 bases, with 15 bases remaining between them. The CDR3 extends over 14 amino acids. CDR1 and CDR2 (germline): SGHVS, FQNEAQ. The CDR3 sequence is CASSLGGLSGEQFF. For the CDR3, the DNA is TGTGCCAGCAGCTTGGGGGGGCTTTCGGGTGAGCAGTTCTTC.

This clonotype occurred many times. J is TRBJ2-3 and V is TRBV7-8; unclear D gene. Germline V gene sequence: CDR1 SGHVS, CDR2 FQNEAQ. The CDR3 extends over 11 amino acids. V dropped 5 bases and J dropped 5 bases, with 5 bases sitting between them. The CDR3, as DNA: TGTGCCAGCAGCCTCCTAGATACGCAGTATTTT. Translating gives CASSLLDTQYF.

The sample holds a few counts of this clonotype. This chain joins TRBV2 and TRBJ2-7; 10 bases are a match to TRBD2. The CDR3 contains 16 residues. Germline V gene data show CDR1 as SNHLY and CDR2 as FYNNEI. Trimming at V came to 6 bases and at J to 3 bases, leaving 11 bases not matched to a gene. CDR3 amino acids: CASSQREGLALYEQYF. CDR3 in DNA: TGTGCCAGCAGCCAAAGGGAGGGACTAGCGCTCTACGAGCAGTACTTC.

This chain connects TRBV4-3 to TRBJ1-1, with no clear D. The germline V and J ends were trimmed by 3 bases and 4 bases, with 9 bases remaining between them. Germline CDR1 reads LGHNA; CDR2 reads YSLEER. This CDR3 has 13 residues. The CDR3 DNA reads TGCGCCAGCAGCCAGGAGTGGAGCACTGAAGCTTTCTTT. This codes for CASSQEWSTEAFF.

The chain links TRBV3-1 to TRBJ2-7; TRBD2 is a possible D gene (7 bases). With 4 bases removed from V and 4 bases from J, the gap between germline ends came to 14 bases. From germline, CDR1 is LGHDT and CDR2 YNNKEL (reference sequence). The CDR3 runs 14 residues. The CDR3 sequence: CASSPGRGAYEQYV. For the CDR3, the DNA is TGTGCCAGCAGCCCCGGTCGGGGGGCTTACGAGCAGTACGTC.

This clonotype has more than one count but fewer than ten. The CDR3 reads CSSQGSTDTQYF. The CDR3 nucleotides are TGCTCGTCGCAGGGAAGCACAGATACGCAGTATTTT. The chain is built from TRBV29-1 and TRBJ2-3, with D possibly matching TRBD1 (5 bases). Germline V gene lookup returns CDR1 SQVTM and CDR2 ANQGSEA. The CDR3 has 12 residues.

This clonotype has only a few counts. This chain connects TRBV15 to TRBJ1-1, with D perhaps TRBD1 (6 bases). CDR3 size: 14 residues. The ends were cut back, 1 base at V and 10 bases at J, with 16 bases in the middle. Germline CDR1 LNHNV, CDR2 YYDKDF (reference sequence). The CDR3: CATSRARTALGAFF. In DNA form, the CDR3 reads TGTGCCACCAGCAGAGCCCGGACAGCCCTGGGAGCTTTCTTT.

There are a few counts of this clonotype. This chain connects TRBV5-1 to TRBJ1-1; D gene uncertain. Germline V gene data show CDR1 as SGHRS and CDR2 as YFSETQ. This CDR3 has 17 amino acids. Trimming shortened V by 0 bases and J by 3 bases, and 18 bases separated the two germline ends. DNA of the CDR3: TGCGCCAGCAGCTTGGCCGGCAACTGGGAGCTGCACACTGAAGCTTTCTTT. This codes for CASSLAGNWELHTEAFF.

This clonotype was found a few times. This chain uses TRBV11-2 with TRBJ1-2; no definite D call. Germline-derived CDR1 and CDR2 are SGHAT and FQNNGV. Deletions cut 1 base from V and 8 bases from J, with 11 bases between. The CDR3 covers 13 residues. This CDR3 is CASSLVDGVGYTF. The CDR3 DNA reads TGTGCCAGCAGCTTAGTTGACGGGGTCGGCTACACCTTC.

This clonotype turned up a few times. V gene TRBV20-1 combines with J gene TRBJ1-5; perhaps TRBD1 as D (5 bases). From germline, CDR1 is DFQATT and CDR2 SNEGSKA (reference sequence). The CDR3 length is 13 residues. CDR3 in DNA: TGCAGCGCCGCGGGACGGGATTATCAGCCCCAGCATTTT. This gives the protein CSAAGRDYQPQHF.

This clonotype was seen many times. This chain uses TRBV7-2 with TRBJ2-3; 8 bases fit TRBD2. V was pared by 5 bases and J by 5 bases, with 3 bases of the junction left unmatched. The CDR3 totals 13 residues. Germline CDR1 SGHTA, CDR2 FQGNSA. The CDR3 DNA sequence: TGTGCCAGCAGCCGTACTAGCGGAGATACGCAGTATTTT. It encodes CASSRTSGDTQYF.

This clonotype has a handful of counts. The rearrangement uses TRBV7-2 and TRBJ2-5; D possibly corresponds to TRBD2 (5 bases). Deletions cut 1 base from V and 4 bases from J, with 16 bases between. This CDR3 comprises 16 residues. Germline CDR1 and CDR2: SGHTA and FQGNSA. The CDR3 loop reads CASSLDGSKGSETQYF. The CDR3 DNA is TGTGCCAGCAGCTTAGATGGGAGTAAGGGTTCAGAGACCCAGTACTTC.

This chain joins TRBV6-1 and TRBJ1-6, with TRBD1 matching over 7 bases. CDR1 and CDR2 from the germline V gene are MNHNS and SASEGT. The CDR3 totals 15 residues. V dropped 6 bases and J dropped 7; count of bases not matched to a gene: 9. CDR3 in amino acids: CASRDRQGRNSPLHF. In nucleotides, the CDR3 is TGTGCCAGCAGAGACAGACAGGGCAGAAATTCACCCCTCCACTTT.

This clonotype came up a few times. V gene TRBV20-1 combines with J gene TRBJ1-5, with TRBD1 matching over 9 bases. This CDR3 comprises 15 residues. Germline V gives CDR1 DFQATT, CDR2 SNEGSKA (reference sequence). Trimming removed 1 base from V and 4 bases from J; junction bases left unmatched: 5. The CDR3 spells CSARATGGVNQPQHF. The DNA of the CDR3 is TGCAGTGCTAGAGCTACAGGGGGCGTAAATCAGCCCCAGCATTTT.

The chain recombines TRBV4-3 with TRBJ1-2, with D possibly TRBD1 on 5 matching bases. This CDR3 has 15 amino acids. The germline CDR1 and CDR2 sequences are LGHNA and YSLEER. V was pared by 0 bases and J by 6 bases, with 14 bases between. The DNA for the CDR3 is TGCGCCAGCAGCCAAGAAGGGGCCCAACGAAATGGCTACACCTTC. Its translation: CASSQEGAQRNGYTF.

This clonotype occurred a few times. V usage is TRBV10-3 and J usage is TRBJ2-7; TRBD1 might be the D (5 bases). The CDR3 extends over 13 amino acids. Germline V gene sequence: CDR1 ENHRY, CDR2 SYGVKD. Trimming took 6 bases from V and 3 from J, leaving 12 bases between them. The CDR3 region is CAISKDRNYEQYV. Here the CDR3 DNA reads TGTGCCATCAGCAAAGACAGAAACTACGAGCAGTACGTC.

The CDR3 loop reads CASKKGGGSYNSPLHF. Here the CDR3 DNA reads TGTGCCAGCAAGAAGGGAGGAGGCTCCTATAATTCACCCCTCCACTTT. The chain recombines TRBV6-6 with TRBJ1-6, with D uncertain. This CDR3 is built from 16 residues. Trimming took off 7 bases at V and 0 bases at J, with 13 bases between the two ends. Germline V gene data show CDR1 as MNHNY and CDR2 as SVGAGI (reference sequence).

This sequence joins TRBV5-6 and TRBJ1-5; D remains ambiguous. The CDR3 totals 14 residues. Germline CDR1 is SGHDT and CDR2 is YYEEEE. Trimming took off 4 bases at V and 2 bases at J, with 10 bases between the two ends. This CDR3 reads CASSPAGGNQPQHF. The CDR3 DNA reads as TGTGCCAGCAGCCCCGCCGGGGGCAATCAGCCCCAGCATTTT.

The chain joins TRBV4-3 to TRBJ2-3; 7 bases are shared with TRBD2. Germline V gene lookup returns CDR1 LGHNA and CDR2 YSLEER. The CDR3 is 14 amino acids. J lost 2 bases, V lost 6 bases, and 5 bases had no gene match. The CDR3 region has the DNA TGCGCCAGCAGGCGGAGCGGGGACACAGATACGCAGTATTTT. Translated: CASRRSGDTDTQYF.

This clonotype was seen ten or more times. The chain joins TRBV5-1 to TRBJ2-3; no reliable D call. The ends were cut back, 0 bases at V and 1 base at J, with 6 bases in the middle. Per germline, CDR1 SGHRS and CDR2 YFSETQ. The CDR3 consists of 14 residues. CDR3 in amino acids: CASSLGRGTDTQYF. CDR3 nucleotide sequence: TGCGCCAGCAGCTTGGGCCGGGGCACAGATACGCAGTATTTT.

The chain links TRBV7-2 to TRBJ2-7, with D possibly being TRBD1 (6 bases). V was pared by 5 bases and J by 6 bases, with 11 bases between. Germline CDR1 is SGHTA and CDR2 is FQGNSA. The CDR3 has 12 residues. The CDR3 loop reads CASSRGHLEQYF. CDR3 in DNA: TGTGCCAGCAGCCGGGGACACCTCGAGCAGTACTTC.

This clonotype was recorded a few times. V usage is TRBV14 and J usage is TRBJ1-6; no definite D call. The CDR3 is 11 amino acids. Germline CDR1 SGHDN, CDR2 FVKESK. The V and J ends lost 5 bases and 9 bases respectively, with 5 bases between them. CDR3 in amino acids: CASSSTSPLHF. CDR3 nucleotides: TGTGCCAGCAGCTCCACTTCACCCCTCCACTTT.

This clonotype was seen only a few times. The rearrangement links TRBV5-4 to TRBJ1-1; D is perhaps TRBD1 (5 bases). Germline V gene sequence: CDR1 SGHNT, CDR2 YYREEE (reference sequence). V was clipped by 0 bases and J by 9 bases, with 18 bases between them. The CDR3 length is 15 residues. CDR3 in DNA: TGTGCCAGCAGCTTGGGACTTAGGGACCCCGAAAAAGCTTTCTTT. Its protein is CASSLGLRDPEKAFF.

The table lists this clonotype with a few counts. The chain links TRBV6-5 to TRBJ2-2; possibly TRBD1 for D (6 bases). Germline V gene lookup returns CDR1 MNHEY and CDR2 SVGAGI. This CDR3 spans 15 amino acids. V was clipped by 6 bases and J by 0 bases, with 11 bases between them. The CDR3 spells CASRRTVANTGELFF. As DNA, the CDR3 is TGTGCCAGCAGGAGGACAGTCGCGAACACCGGGGAGCTGTTTTTT.

CDR3 nucleotide sequence: TGTGCCAGCAGCCAGTCCTCAGGCACAGATACGCAGTATTTT. This sequence encodes CASSQSSGTDTQYF. The V call is TRBV4-2, the J call TRBJ2-3; D is unclear. Between the trimmed V and J ends, which lost 3 bases and 1 base, there was a span of 8 bases. This CDR3 comprises 14 residues. Germline CDR1 is LGHNA and CDR2 is YNFKEQ.